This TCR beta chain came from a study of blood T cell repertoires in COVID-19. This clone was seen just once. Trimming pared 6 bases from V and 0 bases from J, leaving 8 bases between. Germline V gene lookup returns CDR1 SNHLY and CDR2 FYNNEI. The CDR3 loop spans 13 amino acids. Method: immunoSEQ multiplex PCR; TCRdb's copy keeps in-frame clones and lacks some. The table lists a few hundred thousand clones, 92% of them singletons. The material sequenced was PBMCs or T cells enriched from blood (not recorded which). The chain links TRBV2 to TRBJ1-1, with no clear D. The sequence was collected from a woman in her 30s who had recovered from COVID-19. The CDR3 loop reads CASRPEMNTEAFF. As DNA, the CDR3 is TGTGCCAGCAGACCCGAGATGAACACTGAAGCTTTCTTT.